Given below is one TCR beta chain in context. In the original workflow: Scientists estimated how many nucleated cells there were by amplifying reference gene primers. Repertoires were generated with immunoSEQ multiplex PCR, while TCRdb's copy carries only in-frame clones and drops some. Clonal size and the V and J genes are those of that table, whereas D and trimming came from the DNA. The table lists 120,000 to 150,000 clones, 85% of them singletons. These data come from a study of blood T cell repertoires in COVID-19. Study summary: Whether acute or convalescent, the COVID-19 samples came from the United States, Italy and Spain. In each case, the material was cDNA or gDNA derived from T cells, B-cell-depleted T cells, or PBMCs.

This CDR3 is built from 17 residues. CDR1 GTSNPN and CDR2 SVGIG come from the germline V gene (reference sequence). J was trimmed by 4 bases and V by 4 bases; bases with no gene match: 17. V usage is TRBV30 and J usage is TRBJ1-2; 8 nucleotides line up with TRBD1. The clonotype comes from a woman aged 40 to 55 with active or convalescent COVID-19. What was sequenced was peripheral blood. The CDR3 DNA reads as TGTGCCTGGACCCCACCTGGGTTTGGACAGGGACCCTATGGCTACACCTTC. It specifies CAWTPPGFGQGPYGYTF.